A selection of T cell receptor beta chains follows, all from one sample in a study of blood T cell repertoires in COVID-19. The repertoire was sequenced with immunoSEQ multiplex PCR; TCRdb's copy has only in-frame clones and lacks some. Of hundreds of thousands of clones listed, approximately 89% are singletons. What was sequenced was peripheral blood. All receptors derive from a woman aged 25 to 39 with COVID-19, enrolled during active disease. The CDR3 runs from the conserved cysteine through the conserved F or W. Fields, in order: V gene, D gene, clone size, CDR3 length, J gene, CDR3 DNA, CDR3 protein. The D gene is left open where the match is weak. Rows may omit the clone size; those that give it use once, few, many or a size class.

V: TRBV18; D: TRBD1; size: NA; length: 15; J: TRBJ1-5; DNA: TGTGCCAGCTCACCCTTGGGACAGGGAGGTCAGCCCCAGCATTTT; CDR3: CASSPLGQGGQPQHF
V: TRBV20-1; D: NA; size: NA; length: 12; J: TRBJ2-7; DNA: TGCAGTGCTAGTAAGGGACAAGAGGGTAGTCCCTTC; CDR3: CSASKGQEGSPF
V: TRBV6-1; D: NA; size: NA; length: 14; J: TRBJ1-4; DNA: TGTGCCAGCAGTGAACGGTGGGCCAATGAAAAACTGTTTTTT; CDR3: CASSERWANEKLFF
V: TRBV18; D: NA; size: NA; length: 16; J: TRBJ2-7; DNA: TGTGCCAGCTCACCATTTCCGATAACTAGGGCTGACGAGCAGTACTTC; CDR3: CASSPFPITRADEQYF
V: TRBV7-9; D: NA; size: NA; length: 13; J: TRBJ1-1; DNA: TGTGCCAGCAGCTTTATAGAGGGCACTGAAGCTTTCTTT; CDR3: CASSFIEGTEAFF
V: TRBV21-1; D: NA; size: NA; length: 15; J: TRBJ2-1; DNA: TGTGCCAGCAGCAAAAATTCGGGTCGGTTTTTTGGGCAGTTCTTC; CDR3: CASSKNSGRFFGQFF
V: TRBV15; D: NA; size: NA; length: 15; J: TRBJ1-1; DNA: TGTGCCACCAGCAGAAATAAGGGGATGAACACTGAAGCTTTCTTT; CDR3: CATSRNKGMNTEAFF
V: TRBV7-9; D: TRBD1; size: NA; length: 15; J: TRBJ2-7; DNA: TGTGCCAGCAGCTTCTTAGGGGGCTCGTCCAACGAGCAGTACTTC; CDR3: CASSFLGGSSNEQYF
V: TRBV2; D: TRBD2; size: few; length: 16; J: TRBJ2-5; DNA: TGTGCCAGCAGTGAGCGGGGGACTCTTCGCGAAGAGACCCAGTACTTC; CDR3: CASSERGTLREETQYF
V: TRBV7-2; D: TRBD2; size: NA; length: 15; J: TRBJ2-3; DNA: TGTGCCAGCAGCTTAACTGTCCAGCGGGGGGCTACGCAGTATTTT; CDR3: CASSLTVQRGATQYF
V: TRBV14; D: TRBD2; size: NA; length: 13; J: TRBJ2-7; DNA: TGTGCCAGCAGCCAGCGGGGGTATCCAAGGCAGGACTTC; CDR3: CASSQRGYPRQDF
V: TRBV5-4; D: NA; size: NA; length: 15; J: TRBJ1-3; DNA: TGTGCCAGCAGCTTGAAAGGGGGTTCTGGAAACACCATATATTTT; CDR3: CASSLKGGSGNTIYF
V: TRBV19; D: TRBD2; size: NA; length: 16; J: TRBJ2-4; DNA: TGTGCCAGTAGTATAGGGGGAGGGATGGACAAAAACATTCAGTACTTC; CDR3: CASSIGGGMDKNIQYF
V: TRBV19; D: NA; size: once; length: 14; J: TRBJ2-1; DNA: TGTGCCAGTAGTATAACAGGGATGGCCAATGAGCAGTTCTTC; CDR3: CASSITGMANEQFF
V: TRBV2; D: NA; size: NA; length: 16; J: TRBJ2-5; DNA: TGTGCCAGCAGTGAGTTTCTTGGCCGACGGGGGGAGACCCAGTACTTC; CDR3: CASSEFLGRRGETQYF
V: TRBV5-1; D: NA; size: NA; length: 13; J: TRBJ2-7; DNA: TGCGCCAGCAGCCCGCGGACAGCCTACGAGCAGTACTTC; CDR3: CASSPRTAYEQYF
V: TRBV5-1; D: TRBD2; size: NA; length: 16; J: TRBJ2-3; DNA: TGCGCCAGCAGCCCGCCTCTAGCGGCTAGCACAGATACGCAGTATTTT; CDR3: CASSPPLAASTDTQYF
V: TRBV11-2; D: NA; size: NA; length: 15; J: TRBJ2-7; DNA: TGTGCCAGCAGCTTCGAGGGAGGCCGGGGCTACGAGCAGTACTTC; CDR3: CASSFEGGRGYEQYF
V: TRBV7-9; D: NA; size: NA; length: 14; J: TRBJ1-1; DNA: TGTGCCAGCAGTTCCGGGGGGGAATGGACTGAAGCTTTCTTT; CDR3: CASSSGGEWTEAFF
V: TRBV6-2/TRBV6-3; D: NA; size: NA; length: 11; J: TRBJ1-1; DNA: TGTGCCAGCAGTAGAGACAGGGAAGCTTTCTTT; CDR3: CASSRDREAFF
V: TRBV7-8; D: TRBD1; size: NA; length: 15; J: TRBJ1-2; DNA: TGTGCCAGCAGCCATATACAGGGGGCGGGAGATGGCTACACCTTC; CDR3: CASSHIQGAGDGYTF
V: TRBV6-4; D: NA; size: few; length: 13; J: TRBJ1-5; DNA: TGTGCCAGCAGTGTTTCAGACAATCAGCCCCAGCATTTT; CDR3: CASSVSDNQPQHF
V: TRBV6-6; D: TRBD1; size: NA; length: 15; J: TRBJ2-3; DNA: TGTGCCAGCAGTTCTGGACAGGTTGGCACAGATACGCAGTATTTT; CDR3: CASSSGQVGTDTQYF
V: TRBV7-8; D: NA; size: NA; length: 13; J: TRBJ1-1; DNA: TGTGCCAGCAGCTTTACTCGGAACACTGAAGCTTTCTTT; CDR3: CASSFTRNTEAFF
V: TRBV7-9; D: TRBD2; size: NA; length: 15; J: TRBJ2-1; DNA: TGTGCCAGCACTAGTCGCGGGGGGGAGTACAATGAGCAGTTCTTC; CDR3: CASTSRGGEYNEQFF
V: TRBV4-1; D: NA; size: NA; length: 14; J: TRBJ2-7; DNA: TGCGCCAGCAGCCAAGAAGGCCTCGGGTACGAGCAGTACTTC; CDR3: CASSQEGLGYEQYF